This is a list of T cell receptor beta chains from one sample in a study of T cell changes during pregnancy in multiple sclerosis. The protocol was immunoSEQ multiplex PCR, while the TCRdb copy is restricted to in-frame clones and leaves out a portion. The sample lists around 68,000 clones, less than 95% occurring once. The source material was peripheral blood, sampled in the third trimester of pregnancy. The receptors stem from a female donor with multiple sclerosis, enrolled in a pregnancy study. Both conserved end residues are part of each CDR3. D genes are given only for firm matches. Clone size is given for some rows only: seen once, a few or many times, or a class if the clone is expanded.

TRBJ2-1 | TRBV15 | once | TRBD2 | CATNPAGGISYNEQFF | TGTGCCACCAATCCAGCGGGAGGGATTTCCTACAATGAGCAGTTCTTC
TRBJ2-6 | TRBV27 | NA | TRBD1 | CASSFLKGQFSSGANVLTF | TGTGCCAGCAGTTTTTTGAAGGGACAGTTTAGCTCTGGGGCCAACGTCCTGACTTTC
TRBJ2-1 | TRBV4-3 | NA | NA | CASSYRVENNEQFF | TGCGCCAGCAGCTACAGGGTCGAGAACAATGAGCAGTTCTTC
TRBJ1-1 | TRBV27 | NA | NA | CASSLNPGVNTEAFF | TGTGCCAGCAGTCTAAACCCAGGGGTGAACACTGAAGCTTTCTTT
TRBJ2-3 | TRBV28 | NA | TRBD1 | CASSSEQGTDTQYF | TGTGCCAGCAGTTCCGAACAGGGGACAGATACGCAGTATTTT
TRBJ2-5 | TRBV6-1 | NA | NA | CASSRGTEEETQYF | TGTGCCAGCAGCCGCGGGACAGAAGAAGAGACCCAGTACTTC
TRBJ1-6 | TRBV19 | few | TRBD1 | CASSLTGAASPLHF | TGTGCCAGTAGTCTTACAGGGGCTGCTTCACCCCTCCACTTT
TRBJ2-7 | TRBV2 | NA | TRBD1 | CASNGQGITYEQYF | TGTGCCAGCAATGGACAGGGTATAACCTACGAGCAGTACTTC
TRBJ1-2 | TRBV9 | once | NA | CASSVAFGAGVEGGYTF | TGTGCCAGCAGCGTAGCTTTCGGGGCAGGCGTGGAGGGTGGCTACACCTTC
TRBJ1-1 | TRBV25-1 | NA | NA | CASSDSKDMNTEAFF | TGTGCCAGCAGTGATTCGAAAGACATGAACACTGAAGCTTTCTTT
TRBJ2-5 | TRBV5-1 | NA | TRBD1 | CASSLHRGETQYF | TGCGCCAGCAGCTTACACAGGGGGGAGACCCAGTACTTC
TRBJ1-3 | TRBV14 | NA | NA | CASSPYEGTAGGPIYF | TGTGCCAGCAGCCCTTATGAAGGGACCGCGGGAGGCCCCATATATTTT
TRBJ2-2 | TRBV10-1 | NA | TRBD2 | CASSSRTSGRYNGELFF | TGCGCCAGCAGTTCCCGGACTAGCGGGAGATATAACGGGGAGCTGTTTTTT
TRBJ2-7 | TRBV6-5 | NA | NA | CASSSQGTTEPYEQYF | TGTGCCAGCAGTTCACAAGGTACGACAGAACCCTACGAGCAGTACTTC
TRBJ2-3 | TRBV25-1 | once | TRBD2 | CASSEFTGTSATDTQYF | TGTGCCAGCAGTGAATTCACCGGGACTAGCGCAACAGATACGCAGTATTTT
TRBJ2-5 | TRBV6-5 | NA | TRBD1 | CASSYLTGGETQYF | TGTGCCAGCAGTTACCTGACAGGGGGAGAGACCCAGTACTTC
TRBJ2-7 | TRBV11-2 | NA | NA | CASSGAGAFTYEQYF | TGTGCCAGCAGCGGGGCAGGAGCTTTTACCTACGAGCAGTACTTC
TRBJ2-7 | TRBV5-4 | NA | NA | CASSLGSSAEYEQYF | TGTGCCAGCAGCTTGGGTTCTAGCGCAGAATACGAGCAGTACTTC
TRBJ2-7 | TRBV6-1 | NA | NA | CASSVGQSSYEQYF | TGTGCCAGCAGTGTTGGGCAGAGCTCCTACGAGCAGTACTTC
TRBJ1-5 | TRBV30 | NA | NA | CAWSSTGNQPQHF | TGTGCCTGGAGTAGCACAGGCAATCAGCCCCAGCATTTT
TRBJ1-2 | TRBV2 | NA | TRBD1 | CASSQGQRNYGYTF | TGTGCCAGCAGTCAGGGACAGAGAAACTATGGCTACACCTTC
TRBJ2-1 | TRBV7-9 | NA | TRBD2 | CASSFGTSGSRGSYNEQFF | TGTGCCAGCAGCTTTGGGACTAGCGGGAGCCGGGGCTCCTACAATGAGCAGTTCTTC
TRBJ1-5 | TRBV4-2 | NA | TRBD1 | CASSQVGDSQPQHF | TGTGCCAGCAGCCAAGTGGGGGACAGTCAGCCCCAGCATTTT
TRBJ2-5 | TRBV2 | NA | TRBD2 | CASSGPSGGNQETQYF | TGTGCCAGCAGTGGTCCTAGCGGGGGGAACCAAGAGACCCAGTACTTC
TRBJ2-7 | TRBV11-2 | NA | NA | CASSWRFSGAYEQYF | TGTGCCAGCAGCTGGCGTTTTTCAGGGGCCTACGAGCAGTACTTC
TRBJ1-1 | TRBV9 | few | TRBD1 | CASSIGDRGTGAFF | TGTGCCAGCAGCATTGGGGACAGGGGAACCGGAGCTTTCTTT
TRBJ1-1 | TRBV18 | once | TRBD1 | CASSRNYGQGLRTEAFF | TGTGCCAGCTCACGGAATTATGGACAGGGTCTAAGGACTGAAGCTTTCTTT
TRBJ2-5 | TRBV7-3 | NA | TRBD2 | CASSRTGGGETQYF | TGTGCCAGCAGCCGAACGGGGGGGGGAGAGACCCAGTACTTC
TRBJ1-2 | TRBV5-1 | NA | NA | CASSLSGLEGYTF | TGCGCCAGCAGCTTGAGCGGTTTGGAGGGCTACACCTTC
TRBJ2-3 | TRBV19 | NA | NA | CASSIQGMTQYF | TGTGCCAGTAGTATTCAGGGGATGACGCAGTATTTT
TRBJ2-5 | TRBV12-5 | NA | NA | CASGEWVARALETQYF | TGTGCTAGTGGCGAATGGGTAGCCAGGGCTCTCGAGACCCAGTACTTC